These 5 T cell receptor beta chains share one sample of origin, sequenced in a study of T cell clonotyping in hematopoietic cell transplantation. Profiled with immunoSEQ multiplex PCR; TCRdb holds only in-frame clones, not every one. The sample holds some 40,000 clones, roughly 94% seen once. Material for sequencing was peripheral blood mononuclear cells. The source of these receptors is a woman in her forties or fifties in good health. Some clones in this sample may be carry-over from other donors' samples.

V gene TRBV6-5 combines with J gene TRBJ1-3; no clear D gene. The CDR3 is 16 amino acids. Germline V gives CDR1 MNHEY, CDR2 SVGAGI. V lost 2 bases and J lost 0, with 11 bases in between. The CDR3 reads CASSYGVGFSGNTIYF. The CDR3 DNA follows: TGTGCCAGCAGTTACGGGGTCGGATTCTCTGGAAACACCATATATTTT.

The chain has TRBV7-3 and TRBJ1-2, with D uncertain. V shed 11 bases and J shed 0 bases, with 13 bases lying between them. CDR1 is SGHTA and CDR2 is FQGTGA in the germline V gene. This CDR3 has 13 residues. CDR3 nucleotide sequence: TGTGCCCAAGGGATGGCTGCTAACTATGGCTACACCTTC. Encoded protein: CAQGMAANYGYTF.

The chain's CDR3 is CAWSQTAYTEAFF. CDR3 bases: TGTGCCTGGAGCCAGACAGCCTACACTGAAGCTTTCTTT. This chain links TRBV30 with TRBJ1-1, with D perhaps TRBD1 (5 bases). The CDR3 length is 13 residues. Germline V CDR1 and CDR2: GTSNPN, SVGIG (reference sequence). Trimming took 3 bases from V and 3 from J, leaving 11 bases between them.

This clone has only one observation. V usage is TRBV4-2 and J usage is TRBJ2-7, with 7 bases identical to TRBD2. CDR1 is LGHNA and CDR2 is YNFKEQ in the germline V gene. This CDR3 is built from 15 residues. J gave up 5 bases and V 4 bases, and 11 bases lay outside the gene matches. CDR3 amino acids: CASSPSAAREDEQYF. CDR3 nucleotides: TGTGCCAGCAGCCCATCGGCGGCCCGGGAGGACGAGCAGTACTTC.

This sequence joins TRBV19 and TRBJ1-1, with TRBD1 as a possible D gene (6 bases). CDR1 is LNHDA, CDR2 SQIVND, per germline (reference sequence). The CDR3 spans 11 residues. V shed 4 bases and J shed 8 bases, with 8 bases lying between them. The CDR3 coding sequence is TGTGCCAGTAGTAAGGGGGGGGAAGCTTTCTTT. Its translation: CASSKGGEAFF. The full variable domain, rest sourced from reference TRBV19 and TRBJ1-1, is DGGITQSPKYLFRKEGQNVTLSCEQNLNHDAMYWYRQDPGQGLRLIYYSQIVNDFQKGDIAEGYSVSREKKESFPLTVTSAQKNPTAFYLCASSKGGEAFFGQGTRLTVV.